The TCR beta chain under discussion was sequenced for a study of PD-1 blockade in classical Hodgkin lymphoma. Indicated time point: cycle 4 day 1 (C4D1), after around six weeks of nivolumab. Following autologous stem cell transplantation, relapse occurred in every patient, and exposure to brentuximab vedotin varied. The data were produced by immunoSEQ multiplex PCR, yet TCRdb's version contains in-frame clones alone and is incomplete. The sample lists roughly 20,000 clones; 75% to 90% were seen once. This CDR3 is built from 14 residues. The germline gives CDR1 SGDLS, CDR2 YYNGEE. V shed 4 bases and J 2 bases; nucleotides not matched to a gene: 6.

The J gene is TRBJ2-7, the V gene TRBV9; 7 bases line up with TRBD1. This clonotype was sampled from a human donor with classical Hodgkin lymphoma. This specimen consisted of peripheral blood mononuclear cells (PBMCs), obtained before the fourth cycle of nivolumab. The CDR3 loop is CASSTDRAPYEQYF. The CDR3 DNA is TGTGCCAGCAGCACAGACAGGGCTCCCTACGAGCAGTACTTC.